This T cell receptor (beta chain) was identified during a study of shared clonotypes between healthy human individuals. Study-level results: Represented diversity (both genetic and exposure-history) was limited by the small number of donors. It was only blood that was sampled, and tissue repertoires likely differ. Generation probability values for non-shared clonotypes were lower than those for clonotypes shared by all four donors.

Data came from immunoSEQ multiplex PCR; TCRdb stores just in-frame clones and leaves some out. The table has about 2.4 million clones, more than 85% seen once; the top ten hold about 0.38%. A word on this clone: The target antigen is unknown.

The CDR3 covers 13 residues. Per the germline V gene, CDR1 is SGHDN and CDR2 is FVKESK. Deletions cut 0 bases from V and 5 bases from J, with 7 bases between. Every one of the donors was a Caucasian adult that lived in Nashville, Tennessee. Specimen: naive CD4+ T cells from PBMCs. Subset indicated: CD45RA+ positively selected. The clonotype was recovered from a young man in good health. Some clones in this sample may be carry-over from other donors' samples. The genes are TRBV14 and TRBJ1-2; D uncertain. The chain's CDR3 is CASSQDYGYGYTF. The CDR3 nucleotides read TGTGCCAGCAGCCAAGACTACGGATATGGCTACACCTTC.